The rows below give T cell receptor beta chains drawn from one sample of a study of T cell responses to AZD1222 COVID-19 vaccine. The method was immunoSEQ multiplex PCR; TCRdb's version includes in-frame clones alone and lacks a portion of them. The sample consists of roughly 120,000 clones, around nine tenths of them appearing once. The source material was peripheral blood, sampled on day 0 of AZD1222 vaccination. All receptors derive from an adult in good health. The CDR3 runs from the conserved cysteine through the conserved F or W. The D gene is left open where the match is weak. Clone sizes are given selectively: once, few, many, or a class where the clone is expanded.

j_gene | v_gene | d_gene | abundance | CDR3nt | CDR3aa
TRBJ2-1 | TRBV11-2 | TRBD2 | - | TGTGCCAGCAGCTCTCTAGCGGGGGCAGAGCAGTTCTTC | CASSSLAGAEQFF
TRBJ1-1 | TRBV3-1/TRBV3-2 | - | - | TGTGCCAGCAGCCAAGTCAGGGGATTCACTGAAGCTTTCTTT | CASSQVRGFTEAFF
TRBJ2-3 | TRBV14 | TRBD1 | - | TGTGCCAGCAGCCAAGATGAGACAGGGCTCGCAGATACGCAGTATTTT | CASSQDETGLADTQYF
TRBJ2-5 | TRBV9 | - | once | TGTGCCAGCAGCGTAGGTGCGGCGGGTCCCGGGACCCAGTACTTC | CASSVGAAGPGTQYF
TRBJ2-2 | TRBV9 | - | - | TGTGCCAGCAGCACCAGTAGGACCGGGGAGCTGTTTTTT | CASSTSRTGELFF
TRBJ1-4 | TRBV4-3 | - | - | TGCGCCAGCAGCCAAGCCAAATGGGGGGCTTATAATGAAAAACTGTTTTTT | CASSQAKWGAYNEKLFF
TRBJ1-2 | TRBV7-9 | TRBD1 | - | TGTGCCAGCAGCTTAGGCCAAGGACAGGGAGGCAACTATGGCTACACCTTC | CASSLGQGQGGNYGYTF
TRBJ2-7 | TRBV6-1 | - | once | TGTGCCAGCAGTGAGCGAGGGGGGGCGGCCTACGAGCAGTACTTC | CASSERGGAAYEQYF
TRBJ1-2 | TRBV5-1 | - | - | TGCGCCAGCAGCTTCGGGGGGGCAGGCGAGGGCAATGGCTACACCTTC | CASSFGGAGEGNGYTF
TRBJ2-5 | TRBV3-1/TRBV3-2 | - | - | TGTGCCAGCAGCCCTGACCCGGGCAACCAGTACTTC | CASSPDPGNQYF
TRBJ1-3 | TRBV5-6 | - | once | TGTGCCAGCAGCTTGTTGTGGAGCTCTGGAAACACCATATATTTT | CASSLLWSSGNTIYF
TRBJ1-5 | TRBV3-1/TRBV3-2 | - | - | TGTGCCAGCAGCCAAGATTACACAGGGAATCAGCCCCAGCATTTT | CASSQDYTGNQPQHF
TRBJ2-5 | TRBV14 | - | - | TGTGCCAGCAGTCTCCCTGGAGAACTCCAAGAGACCCAGTACTTC | CASSLPGELQETQYF
TRBJ1-1 | TRBV5-1 | TRBD1 | - | TGCGCCAGCAGTCCTAGAGGGTCACAGGGGGATACTGAAGCTTTCTTT | CASSPRGSQGDTEAFF
TRBJ2-2 | TRBV19 | TRBD1 | - | TGTGCCAGTAGTGGACAGGGAAACACCGGGGAGCTGTTTTTT | CASSGQGNTGELFF
TRBJ1-5 | TRBV6-5 | - | - | TGTGCCAGCAGTTACACAGGGAAGGGTAATCAGCCCCAGCATTTT | CASSYTGKGNQPQHF
TRBJ1-1 | TRBV19 | - | - | TGTGCCAGTAGTATTGGCCCTAACACTGAAGCTTTCTTT | CASSIGPNTEAFF
TRBJ1-1 | TRBV10-1 | TRBD1 | - | TGCGCCAGCACCCCCGACAGGGTGGGGACTGAAGCTTTCTTT | CASTPDRVGTEAFF
TRBJ1-2 | TRBV3-1/TRBV3-2 | - | - | TGTGCCAGCAGCCAAGATAGCCAGGTTTATGGCTACACCTTC | CASSQDSQVYGYTF
TRBJ2-7 | TRBV7-9 | TRBD1 | - | TGTGCCAGCAGCTTAGCGGCGGCGGGACAGGGGACCCACGAGCAGTACTTC | CASSLAAAGQGTHEQYF
TRBJ2-5 | TRBV12-3/TRBV12-4 | - | once | TGTGCCAGCAGTTCCAGAAAAGAGACCCAGTACTTC | CASSSRKETQYF
TRBJ2-7 | TRBV2 | - | - | TGTGCCAGCAGTTATTCCAGCTCCTACGAGCAGTACTTC | CASSYSSSYEQYF
TRBJ2-7 | TRBV6-6 | - | - | TGTGCCAGCAGCCATGACAGAGAGTCCTACGAGCAGTACTTC | CASSHDRESYEQYF
TRBJ2-5 | TRBV4-1 | - | - | TGCGCCAGCAGCCAAGAAAGGGATACAGGGTTTGGGGAGACCCAGTACTTC | CASSQERDTGFGETQYF
TRBJ1-5 | TRBV4-1 | - | few | TGCGCCAGCAGCCAAGGATCGATCGTAGGGGCTCAACTTCAGCCCCAGCATTTT | CASSQGSIVGAQLQPQHF
TRBJ1-2 | TRBV7-8 | TRBD1 | - | TGTGCCAGCAGCTTTTTCGGGACAGGGGAATCTCGGTATGGCTACACCTTC | CASSFFGTGESRYGYTF
TRBJ1-5 | TRBV6-5 | TRBD1 | - | TGTGCCAGCAAGACAACGACAGGGGGCAATCAGCCCCAGCATTTT | CASKTTTGGNQPQHF
TRBJ2-3 | TRBV11-2 | - | few | TGTGCCAGCAGCTTAGTCCCAGATACGCAGTATTTT | CASSLVPDTQYF
TRBJ2-2 | TRBV2 | - | - | TGTGCCAGCAGTGCTCCGAACACCGGGGAGCTGTTTTTT | CASSAPNTGELFF
TRBJ2-5 | TRBV4-1 | - | - | TGCGCCAGCAGCCAAGAATGGAGGGACCGGGAGACCCAGTACTTC | CASSQEWRDRETQYF